The clone carrying this T cell receptor beta chain was seen a few times. What it binds is unknown. The sample comes from a study of beta chain features in type 1 diabetes. Study results and limitations: Among patients with Type 1 diabetes, TCRB CDR3s were moderately but significantly shorter in every one of the four CD4+ subsets.

Expressed TCRB transcripts were sequenced, since all the RNA that had been isolated was reverse transcribed. Produced via immunoSEQ multiplex PCR; TCRdb's table is partial and in-frame only. The sample includes 200,000 to 300,000 clones, 20% of them seen just once. The CDR3 has 11 amino acids. Trimming took 7 bases from V and 4 from J, leaving 8 bases between them. Germline lookup yields CDR1 SNHLY and CDR2 FYNNEI. The chain employs TRBV2 and TRBJ2-7; the D gene is possibly TRBD2 (5 bases). The receptor's source is a woman aged 40 to 49 with type 1 diabetes. The sequenced sample consisted of naive CD4+ T cells from blood. The CDR3 nucleotides read TGTGCCAGCACCGGGGATTACGAGCAGTACTTC. This codes for CASTGDYEQYF.